The 31 T cell receptor beta chains given below trace back to one sample, sequenced in a study of T cell repertoires in cytomegalovirus infection. TCRdb itself ran the reads through MiXCR, one entry per CDR3 protein. The table records around 530,000 distinct CDR3 sequences, more than 25% of them present only once. The sample comprised PBMCs. These receptor sequences come from a human donor in good health (CMV status not recorded). Some clones in this sample may be carry-over from other donors' samples.

This clonotype was observed a few times. The CDR3 nucleotides are TGCAGTGCGGCCGGGACTAGCGGCACAGATACGCAGTATTTT. Translation: CSAAGTSGTDTQYF. V is TRBV20-1 and J is TRBJ2-3; TRBD2 matches 10 bases. Germline loops: CDR1 DFQATT, CDR2 SNEGSKA (reference sequence). V lost 6 bases, J lost 1 base, and 4 bases stayed unmatched. This CDR3 has 14 residues.

The CDR3 here is CASSERGRGNQPQHF. The DNA for the CDR3 is TGTGCCAGCAGTGAGAGAGGGAGAGGCAATCAGCCCCAGCATTTT. V usage is TRBV6-6 and J usage is TRBJ1-5; no reliable D call. Between the trimmed V and J ends, which lost 5 bases and 2 bases, there was a span of 13 bases. The CDR3 is made up of 15 amino acids. The V gene's germline CDR1 is MNHNY and CDR2 SVGAGI (reference sequence).

This clonotype appeared a few times. This chain uses TRBV29-1 with TRBJ2-5, with D tentatively TRBD1 or TRBD2 (6 bases each). The CDR3 sequence is 13 residues long. V lost 4 bases and J lost 5, with 14 bases in between. Germline V gene data show CDR1 as SQVTM and CDR2 as ANQGSEA. The CDR3 nucleotides are TGCAGCGTTGCGGCCCAAGGGGGGGAGACCCAGTACTTC. This sequence encodes CSVAAQGGETQYF.

This sequence joins TRBV5-6 and TRBJ2-5; D is undetermined. CDR1 is SGHDT, CDR2 YYEEEE, per germline. This CDR3 contains 15 residues. V was cut by 0 bases and J by 0 bases, with 9 bases left in between. The CDR3 reads CASSLGEWYQETQYF. The CDR3 DNA is TGTGCCAGCAGCTTGGGGGAATGGTACCAAGAGACCCAGTACTTC.

The sample holds a few counts of this clonotype. V gene TRBV19 combines with J gene TRBJ1-1; D may be TRBD1 (6 bases). This CDR3 spans 15 amino acids. Germline V gene data show CDR1 as LNHDA and CDR2 as SQIVND (reference sequence). Trimming stripped 0 bases from V and 5 bases from J, with 13 bases between. The CDR3 loop is CASSIDHRGRTEAFF. CDR3 sequence (DNA): TGTGCCAGTAGTATAGATCATCGGGGGCGGACTGAAGCTTTCTTT.

This clonotype was observed many times. This chain uses TRBV7-2 with TRBJ2-3; tentatively, D is TRBD2 (5 bases). CDR1 and CDR2 from the germline V gene are SGHTA and FQGNSA. Trimming cost V 6 bases and J 6 bases, with 16 bases left between them. This CDR3 contains 14 residues. The CDR3 bases are TGTGCCAGCAGGAGGGCTAGCTTAATGGATACGCAGTATTTT. Protein product: CASRRASLMDTQYF.

This clonotype was detected many times. The chain links TRBV7-2 to TRBJ2-7, with D unclear. Germline V gives CDR1 SGHTA, CDR2 FQGNSA. The V end lost 5 bases, the J end lost 5 bases, and 16 bases lay between the germline ends. This CDR3 has 14 residues. The CDR3, as DNA: TGTGCCAGCAGCCCAGGATCTGTCCGTCACGAGCAGTACTTC. It translates to CASSPGSVRHEQYF.

This clonotype was observed a few times. At one end the junction does not follow the germline gene, possibly because of a read error. This rearrangement joins TRBV12-3 or TRBV12-4 to TRBJ2-1; D unclear. CDR3 size: 11 residues. CDR3 bases: TGTGCCAGCAGTGCCCCGTCCCAGATTATCTTC. This encodes CASSAPSQIIF.

The V gene is TRBV7-6, the J gene TRBJ2-7; perhaps TRBD2 as D (5 bases). The CDR3 runs to 13 residues. Trimming took 1 base from V and 2 from J, leaving 6 bases between them. Germline CDR1 reads SGHVS; CDR2 reads FNYEAQ. This CDR3 reads CASSLGEPYEQYV. The CDR3 DNA follows: TGTGCCAGCAGCTTAGGGGAGCCCTACGAGCAGTACGTC.

This clonotype was found a few times. V gene TRBV6-1 combines with J gene TRBJ2-1, with 8 bases identical to TRBD2. V was clipped by 6 bases and J by 6 bases; unmatched bases: 16. Germline CDR1 and CDR2: MNHNS and SASEGT. The CDR3 is 17 residues long. CDR3 sequence reads: CASSLAGPTSTINEQFF. The DNA for the CDR3 is TGTGCCAGCAGCTTAGCGGGACCAACTTCAACAATCAATGAGCAGTTCTTC.

The CDR3 spells CASSIGRDTEQFF. Here the CDR3 DNA reads TGTGCCAGTAGTATAGGCCGCGACACTGAGCAGTTCTTC. V usage is TRBV19 and J usage is TRBJ2-1; D remains ambiguous. CDR3 length equals 13 residues. Germline V gene lookup returns CDR1 LNHDA and CDR2 SQIVND (reference sequence). V lost 1 base, J lost 9 bases, and 10 bases lay in between.

There are a few counts of this clonotype. This chain uses TRBV28 with TRBJ2-1; the match to TRBD2 covers 11 bases. CDR3 length: 16 residues. V gave up 4 bases and J gave up 3 bases; unmatched junction bases: 5. Germline CDR1 is MDHEN and CDR2 is SYDVKM. In DNA form, the CDR3 reads TGTGCCAGCAGTTATACTAGCGGGGGTCTCTACAATGAGCAGTTCTTC. Translated: CASSYTSGGLYNEQFF.

This clonotype was counted a single time. The chain has TRBV7-9 and TRBJ1-3; D gene ambiguous. This CDR3 is built from 15 residues. Germline V gives CDR1 SEHNR, CDR2 FQNEAQ (reference sequence). V lost 5 bases to trimming and J lost 0 bases, with 11 bases between them. The CDR3 protein is CASSVTALSGNTIYF. The CDR3 region has the DNA TGTGCCAGCAGCGTTACGGCCCTCTCTGGAAACACCATATATTTT. Based on the CDR3 plus reference TRBV7-9 and TRBJ1-3, the full variable domain is DTGVSQNPRHKITKRGQNVTFRCDPISEHNRLYWYRQTLGQGPEFLTYFQNEAQLEKSRLLSDRFSAERPKGSFSTLEIQRTEQGDSAMYLCASSVTALSGNTIYFGEGSWLTVV.

In this sample, this clonotype turned up a few times. The V call is TRBV7-8, the J call TRBJ1-1; D not certain. Trimming took 5 bases from V and 1 from J, leaving 5 bases between them. Per germline, CDR1 SGHVS and CDR2 FQNEAQ. CDR3 length: 12 residues. The CDR3 region has the DNA TGTGCCAGCAGCAACCCGAACACTGAAGCTTTCTTT. Its translation: CASSNPNTEAFF.

V is TRBV12-3 or TRBV12-4 and J is TRBJ2-7, with a tentative D call TRBD1 (6 bases). The V end lost 7 bases, the J end lost 0 bases, and 16 bases lay between the germline ends. CDR3 length: 15 residues. The CDR3 sequence: CASTQDSLSSYEQYV. CDR3 DNA sequence: TGTGCCAGCACCCAGGACAGTTTGAGCTCCTACGAGCAGTACGTC.

Only a few counts were recorded for this clonotype. The chain carries TRBV13 and TRBJ1-2; TRBD1 matches 9 bases. The V and J ends lost 1 base and 4 bases, in that order; junction bases with no gene match: 13. The germline V gene has CDR1 PRHDT and CDR2 FYEKMQ (reference sequence). The CDR3 length is 18 residues. The CDR3 region is CASSLDRDRVLGFYGYTF. As DNA, the CDR3 is TGTGCCAGCAGCTTAGACCGGGACAGGGTATTAGGATTCTATGGCTACACCTTC.

The genes are TRBV7-9 and TRBJ1-5; no definite D call. V dropped 3 bases and J dropped 0 bases, with 9 bases sitting between them. This CDR3 has 15 amino acids. Germline-derived CDR1 and CDR2 are SEHNR and FQNEAQ (reference sequence). CDR3 DNA sequence: TGTGCCAGCAGCTTGCGGCCCGATAGCAATCAGCCCCAGCATTTT. Protein sequence: CASSLRPDSNQPQHF.

This clonotype was detected only a few times. The rearrangement joins TRBV12-3 or TRBV12-4 to TRBJ2-2, with 8 bases identical to TRBD2. This CDR3 comprises 15 residues. V dropped 4 bases and J dropped 1; count of bases not matched to a gene: 2. The DNA for the CDR3 is TGTGCCAGCAGTTATCTAGCGGGGAACACCGGGGAGCTGTTTTTT. Translated: CASSYLAGNTGELFF.

This rearrangement joins TRBV4-1 to TRBJ1-4; 7 bases agree with TRBD1. The V gene end was trimmed by 1 base and the J gene end by 4 bases; junction bases not matched to a gene: 9. The germline V gene encodes CDR1 MGHRA and CDR2 YSYEKL. The length of the CDR3 is 17 residues. The CDR3 nucleotides read TGCGCCAGCAGCCAAGGAGGACAGGCGGGGGGTAATGAAAAACTGTTTTTT. This sequence encodes CASSQGGQAGGNEKLFF.

The CDR3 sequence is CASRPPGLGLNTEAFF. The CDR3 DNA reads TGTGCCAGTAGGCCTCCGGGGCTCGGATTGAACACTGAAGCTTTCTTT. The chain combines TRBV19 with TRBJ1-1; D might be TRBD1 (5 bases). The V end lost 6 bases, the J end lost 0 bases, and 17 bases lay between the germline ends. Germline V lookup: CDR1 LNHDA, CDR2 SQIVND (reference sequence). The CDR3 sequence is 16 residues long.

The chain carries TRBV6-2 or TRBV6-3 and TRBJ1-5, with no clear D. The germline V gene encodes CDR1 MNHEY and CDR2 SVGEGT. This CDR3 contains 16 residues. Trimming took off 5 bases at V and 3 bases at J, with 17 bases between the two ends. The CDR3 bases are TGTGCCAGCAGTATCCCTTCAGGATGGTACAATCAGCCCCAGCATTTT. Protein: CASSIPSGWYNQPQHF.

This sequence joins TRBV15 and TRBJ1-6, with a weak D call TRBD1 (5 bases). Trimming removed 0 bases from V and 14 bases from J, with 17 bases in between. The CDR3 loop spans 15 amino acids. Germline V gene data show CDR1 as LNHNV and CDR2 as YYDKDF (reference sequence). CDR3 loop: CATSRDRGRPPALHF. Here the CDR3 DNA reads TGTGCCACCAGCAGAGATAGGGGTCGCCCGCCGGCCCTCCACTTT.

This clonotype was observed a few times. The chain combines TRBV6-2 or TRBV6-3 with TRBJ2-7, with 9 bases fitting TRBD2. The CDR3 loop spans 14 amino acids. J was trimmed by 6 bases and V by 2 bases; bases with no gene match: 5. Germline-derived CDR1 and CDR2 are MNHEY and SVGEGT. CDR3 DNA: TGTGCCAGCAGTTACGGCGGGAGGGCCGCCGAGCAGTACTTC. Translated: CASSYGGRAAEQYF.

At least ten counts were recorded for this clonotype. The chain combines TRBV12-3 or TRBV12-4 with TRBJ1-5; no firm D call. The CDR3 is made up of 14 amino acids. Trimming removed 6 bases from V and 4 bases from J, with 13 bases in between. CDR3 sequence: CASRLGQDNQPQHF. The CDR3 DNA reads TGTGCCAGCAGGCTGGGCCAGGATAATCAGCCCCAGCATTTT.

Many counts were recorded for this clonotype. This chain connects TRBV28 to TRBJ2-1, with a possible D match to TRBD2 (6 bases). CDR1 is MDHEN, CDR2 SYDVKM, per germline. This CDR3 has 15 amino acids. V was shortened by 4 bases and J by 0 bases, with 10 bases between the two germline ends. The CDR3 is CASSSLRDSYNEQFF. The CDR3 region has the DNA TGTGCCAGCAGTTCTTTGCGGGACTCCTACAATGAGCAGTTCTTC.

This chain connects TRBV29-1 to TRBJ2-7; D is perhaps TRBD2 (5 bases). This CDR3 comprises 14 residues. Germline CDR1 is SQVTM and CDR2 is ANQGSEA. Trimming removed 4 bases at V and 4 bases at J, with 17 bases between. In nucleotides, the CDR3 is TGCAGCGTTGTCCCAGGTAGCGCGTCATACGAGCAGTACTTC. Its protein is CSVVPGSASYEQYF.

This clonotype was detected a few times. This rearrangement joins TRBV5-1 to TRBJ1-2; 10 bases match TRBD1. This CDR3 is built from 15 residues. J was trimmed by 4 bases and V by 2 bases; bases with no gene match: 5. Germline CDR1 is SGHRS and CDR2 is YFSETQ. The CDR3 nucleotides are TGCGCCAGCAGCTTTGGGACAGGGGTTTCCTATGGCTACACCTTC. Its translation: CASSFGTGVSYGYTF.

This clonotype has just a few counts. The chain recombines TRBV19 with TRBJ2-2; a possible D gene is TRBD2 (6 bases). V was cut by 5 bases and J by 6 bases, with 16 bases left in between. The CDR3 is made up of 15 amino acids. Germline CDR1 and CDR2: LNHDA and SQIVND (reference sequence). CDR3 bases: TGTGCCAGTAGTCCCGGAGAGGGACTCGCCGGGGAGCTGTTTTTT. Translated: CASSPGEGLAGELFF.

The rearrangement uses TRBV6-2 or TRBV6-3 and TRBJ2-5, with 9 bases aligning to TRBD1. In germline, CDR1 is MNHEY, CDR2 SVGEGT. This CDR3 is 13 amino acids long. V lost 7 bases and J lost 6; bases outside the gene matches: 6. CDR3 DNA sequence: TGTGCCAGCACCCGACAGGGGGGGAAGACCCAGTACTTC. Translated, it gives CASTRQGGKTQYF.

The chain joins TRBV5-4 to TRBJ1-1; no firm D call. The CDR3 spans 14 residues. Per the germline V gene, CDR1 is SGHNT and CDR2 is YYREEE (reference sequence). The germline V and J ends were trimmed by 4 bases and 5 bases, with 15 bases remaining between them. The CDR3 loop is CASSPAVGQTEAFF. In DNA, the CDR3 is TGTGCCAGCAGCCCCGCGGTGGGTCAAACTGAAGCTTTCTTT. Combining the CDR3 with reference TRBV5-4 and TRBJ1-1 gives the whole variable domain ETGVTQSPTHLIKTRGQQVTLRCSSQSGHNTVSWYQQALGQGPQFIFQYYREEENGRGNFPPRFSGLQFPNYSSELNVNALELDDSALYLCASSPAVGQTEAFFGQGTRLTVV.

This clonotype was found a few times. The rearrangement uses TRBV28 and TRBJ2-1; 15 bases match TRBD2. Germline assignment: CDR1 MDHEN and CDR2 SYDVKM. V lost 10 bases to trimming and J lost 1 base; unmatched junction nucleotides: 11. The CDR3 extends over 18 amino acids. DNA for the CDR3: TGTGCCACCGCCGGGACTAGCGGGAGGCCCACATCCTACAATGAGCAGTTCTTC. This encodes CATAGTSGRPTSYNEQFF.